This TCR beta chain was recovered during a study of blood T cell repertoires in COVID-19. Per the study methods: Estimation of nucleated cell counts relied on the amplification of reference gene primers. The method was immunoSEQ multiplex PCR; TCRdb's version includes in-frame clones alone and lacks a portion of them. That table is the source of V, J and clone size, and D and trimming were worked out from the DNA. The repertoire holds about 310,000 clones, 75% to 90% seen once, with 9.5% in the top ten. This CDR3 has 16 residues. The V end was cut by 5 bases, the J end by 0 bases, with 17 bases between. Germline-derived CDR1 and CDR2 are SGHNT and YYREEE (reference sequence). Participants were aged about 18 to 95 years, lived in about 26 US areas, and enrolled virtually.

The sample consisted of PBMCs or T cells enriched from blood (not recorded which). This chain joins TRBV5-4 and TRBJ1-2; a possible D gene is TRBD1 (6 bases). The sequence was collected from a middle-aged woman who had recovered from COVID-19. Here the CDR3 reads CASRGPDQGPNYGYTF. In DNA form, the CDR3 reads TGTGCCAGCAGAGGCCCGGATCAGGGGCCTAACTATGGCTACACCTTC.